Shown below are 26 T cell receptor beta chains from a single sample sequenced in a study of Tregs in tolerant kidney transplant recipients. The antigens for these receptors are not known. Sequencing was performed with immunoSEQ multiplex PCR; in TCRdb, only in-frame clones are kept and a portion is missing. This sample has thousands of clones, with 40% found just once. The sequenced sample consisted of CD8+ T cells from blood cultured with allogeneic cells. Every receptor here comes from a human donor in good health.

The V gene is TRBV7-2, the J gene TRBJ2-1; TRBD2 is a possible D gene (5 bases). CDR1 and CDR2 from the germline V gene are SGHTA and FQGNSA. The CDR3 is made up of 16 amino acids. Trimming left V 2 bases short and J 2 bases short, with 13 bases between. CDR3 sequence reads: CASSLKDWSAYNEQFF. For the CDR3, the DNA is TGTGCCAGCAGCTTAAAGGACTGGTCTGCCTACAATGAGCAGTTCTTC.

This clone rates as large. The genes are TRBV4-3 and TRBJ2-4; 7 bases map to TRBD2. The CDR3 extends over 18 amino acids. The germline CDR1 and CDR2 sequences are LGHNA and YSLEER. V shed 4 bases and J 0 bases; nucleotides not matched to a gene: 12. CDR3 loop: CASSLLGLAELAKNIQYF. As DNA, the CDR3 is TGCGCCAGCAGCCTCCTCGGGCTAGCGGAATTAGCCAAAAACATTCAGTACTTC.

This clone was detected once. The genes are TRBV27 and TRBJ2-3; 8 bases agree with TRBD2. The trim removed 4 bases at V and 5 bases at J, leaving 20 bases unmatched. This CDR3 contains 19 residues. Germline V gene sequence: CDR1 MNHEY, CDR2 SMNVEV (reference sequence). CDR3 protein: CASSSGVSASGYVEDTQYF. In DNA form, the CDR3 reads TGTGCCAGCAGTTCTGGGGTTTCGGCTAGCGGGTATGTGGAAGATACGCAGTATTTT.

This clone has more than one count but fewer than ten. The chain joins TRBV5-6 to TRBJ1-1; no definite D call. Germline CDR1 SGHDT, CDR2 YYEEEE. V dropped 2 bases and J dropped 4 bases, with 6 bases sitting between them. The CDR3 has 12 residues. The CDR3 reads CASSFSLTEAFF. The CDR3 DNA sequence: TGTGCCAGCAGCTTCTCCCTCACTGAAGCTTTCTTT.

This chain uses TRBV11-2 with TRBJ2-5; D not certain. The germline V gene encodes CDR1 SGHAT and CDR2 FQNNGV. V was cut by 1 base and J by 1 base, with 10 bases left in between. The CDR3 length is 15 residues. The CDR3 region has the DNA TGTGCCAGCAGCTTAGTCCGCGGCGGCCAAGAGACCCAGTACTTC. It codes for CASSLVRGGQETQYF.

This clone was counted between two and nine times. V is TRBV5-1 and J is TRBJ2-1; no clear D. Trimming pared 6 bases from V and 8 bases from J, leaving 21 bases between. Germline loops: CDR1 SGHRS, CDR2 YFSETQ. The CDR3 sequence is 15 residues long. CDR3 in amino acids: CASTPWVQSSDEQFF. The CDR3 DNA reads TGCGCCAGCACCCCATGGGTCCAAAGTTCGGATGAGCAGTTCTTC.

Judged by abundance, this clone is medium-sized. This sequence joins TRBV4-3 and TRBJ2-1, with D possibly being TRBD1 or TRBD2 (5 bases each). Per the germline V gene, CDR1 is LGHNA and CDR2 is YSLEER. The length of the CDR3 is 15 residues. V was clipped by 4 bases and J by 3 bases, with 13 bases between them. CDR3 in amino acids: CASSPDGAIYNEQFF. CDR3 in DNA: TGCGCCAGCAGCCCCGACGGGGCAATCTACAATGAGCAGTTCTTC.

This sequence joins TRBV7-6 and TRBJ2-7; the match to TRBD2 covers 10 bases. The CDR3 has 13 amino acids. V lost 5 bases to trimming and J lost 6 bases; unmatched junction nucleotides: 4. Germline values: CDR1 SGHVS, CDR2 FNYEAQ. CDR3 in amino acids: CASSLSGGLEQYF. CDR3 nucleotide sequence: TGTGCCAGCAGCCTTAGCGGGGGGCTCGAGCAGTACTTC.

This clone occurred a few times. This chain uses TRBV7-2 with TRBJ2-7; D is uncertain. CDR3 length equals 13 residues. CDR1 and CDR2 from the germline V gene are SGHTA and FQGNSA. Trimming cost V 1 base and J 7 bases, with 11 bases left between them. CDR3 in amino acids: CASSLVATREQYF. CDR3 nucleotide sequence: TGTGCCAGCAGCTTAGTGGCCACCCGTGAGCAGTACTTC.

This clone was observed a handful of times. The V and J genes are TRBV11-1 and TRBJ2-3; weak D call: TRBD1 (5 bases). The germline V gene encodes CDR1 SGHAT and CDR2 FQDESV (reference sequence). The CDR3 has 13 amino acids. V was pared by 1 base and J by 5 bases, with 7 bases between. The CDR3 reads CASSLETGDTQYF. The CDR3 region has the DNA TGTGCCAGCAGCTTAGAAACAGGAGATACGCAGTATTTT.

The J gene is TRBJ1-1, the V gene TRBV7-6; D unclear. The V end was cut by 5 bases, the J end by 4 bases, with 11 bases between. Germline V gives CDR1 SGHVS, CDR2 FNYEAQ. The CDR3 is made up of 13 amino acids. This CDR3 is CASSTGRGTEAFF. Here the CDR3 DNA reads TGTGCCAGCAGCACCGGACGAGGCACTGAAGCTTTCTTT.

This clone is deemed medium-sized (0.01 to 0.1%). V usage is TRBV7-9 and J usage is TRBJ2-5; weak D call: TRBD2 (6 bases). This CDR3 is 17 amino acids long. From germline, CDR1 is SEHNR and CDR2 FQNEAQ (reference sequence). Trimming shortened V by 1 base and J by 4 bases, and 19 bases separated the two germline ends. In DNA, the CDR3 is TGTGCCAGCAGCTTAGTCGGGAGTGTGGTTGGAGGAGAGACCCAGTACTTC. Translation gives CASSLVGSVVGGETQYF.

The rearrangement joins TRBV25-1 to TRBJ2-1; 8 bases align to TRBD1. This CDR3 has 15 residues. With 6 bases clipped from V and 7 bases from J, the junction kept 11 bases outside the gene matches. Looked up from germline, CDR1 is MGHDK and CDR2 is SYGVNS. CDR3 protein: CASSAPDRAFNEQFF. CDR3 coding DNA: TGTGCCAGCAGCGCCCCGGACAGGGCGTTTAATGAGCAGTTCTTC.

The chain is built from TRBV10-1 and TRBJ1-2; TRBD1 might be the D (5 bases). Germline CDR1 WNHNN, CDR2 SYGVQD (reference sequence). The CDR3 runs to 15 residues. This chain's CDR3 is CAPWGRGIFNYGYTF. The CDR3 nucleotides read TGCGCACCTTGGGGCCGGGGAATTTTTAACTATGGCTACACCTTC.

By its share, this clone is medium-sized. The rearrangement joins TRBV7-6 to TRBJ2-1; 7 bases line up with TRBD2. J lost 6 bases, V lost 5 bases, and 10 bases had no gene match. The CDR3 covers 15 residues. Germline loops: CDR1 SGHVS, CDR2 FNYEAQ. The CDR3 here is CASSVRDYPANEQFF. The CDR3 DNA sequence: TGTGCCAGCAGCGTCCGGGACTACCCTGCCAATGAGCAGTTCTTC.

In its sample, this clone ranks as medium-sized. The chain has TRBV7-8 and TRBJ1-4, with D hard to call. The V gene lost 1 base and the J gene lost 3 bases, with 15 bases spanning the gap. The CDR3 sequence is 17 residues long. CDR1 and CDR2 from the germline V gene are SGHVS and FQNEAQ. CDR3 sequence (DNA): TGTGCCAGCAGCTTAGAGGAACAACGAGGAGCTAATGAAAAACTGTTTTTT. Protein sequence: CASSLEEQRGANEKLFF.

In this sample, this clone turned up once. The chain recombines TRBV29-1 with TRBJ2-7; D gene uncertain. The CDR3 loop spans 12 amino acids. Germline CDR1 and CDR2: SQVTM and ANQGSEA. Trimming shortened V by 0 bases and J by 3 bases, and 6 bases separated the two germline ends. CDR3 amino acids: CSVEDSLYEQYF. CDR3 bases: TGCAGCGTTGAAGATTCCCTCTACGAGCAGTACTTC.

The CDR3 spells CSAAGGYEQYF. The CDR3 DNA sequence: TGCAGTGCCGCAGGGGGGTACGAGCAGTACTTC. This chain connects TRBV20-1 to TRBJ2-7, with D possibly TRBD1 on 7 matching bases. The CDR3 is 11 amino acids. Germline V lookup: CDR1 DFQATT, CDR2 SNEGSKA (reference sequence). The germline V and J ends were trimmed by 6 bases and 4 bases, with 10 bases remaining between them.

The CDR3, as DNA: TGCGCCAGCAGCCGCATAACAGGTACCTACGAGCAGTACTTC. As protein: CASSRITGTYEQYF. This sequence joins TRBV4-3 and TRBJ2-7, with D possibly being TRBD1 (5 bases). Germline V gene sequence: CDR1 LGHNA, CDR2 YSLEER. The CDR3 has 14 amino acids. With 4 bases removed from V and 2 bases from J, the gap between germline ends came to 12 bases.

The V gene is TRBV4-3, the J gene TRBJ2-1; 12 bases line up with TRBD1. From germline, CDR1 is LGHNA and CDR2 YSLEER. V dropped 1 base and J dropped 8; count of bases not matched to a gene: 6. There are 16 residues in the CDR3. DNA of the CDR3: TGCGCCAGCAGCCAAGTTGGGACAGGGGGCGCATATGAGCAGTTCTTC. Protein sequence: CASSQVGTGGAYEQFF.

This sequence joins TRBV7-9 and TRBJ2-1, with TRBD2 matching 12 bases. Looked up from germline, CDR1 is SEHNR and CDR2 is FQNEAQ (reference sequence). The V gene end was trimmed by 5 bases and the J gene end by 7 bases; junction bases not matched to a gene: 12. This CDR3 region has 17 residues. CDR3: CASSHRGPSGGGNEQFF. The CDR3, as DNA: TGTGCCAGCAGCCACCGGGGCCCTAGCGGGGGGGGAAATGAGCAGTTCTTC. Full variable domain (outside the CDR3, taken from reference TRBV7-9 and TRBJ2-1): DTGVSQNPRHKITKRGQNVTFRCDPISEHNRLYWYRQTLGQGPEFLTYFQNEAQLEKSRLLSDRFSAERPKGSFSTLEIQRTEQGDSAMYLCASSHRGPSGGGNEQFFGPGTRLTVL.

This clone appeared once. The chain employs TRBV10-3 and TRBJ2-7, with D possibly being TRBD2 (6 bases). V was shortened by 5 bases and J by 7 bases, with 18 bases between the two germline ends. This CDR3 is 14 amino acids long. The germline V gene has CDR1 ENHRY and CDR2 SYGVKD. The CDR3 here is CAISQLAGSGEQYF. CDR3 DNA sequence: TGTGCCATCAGTCAACTAGCTGGGTCGGGAGAGCAGTACTTC.

The chain recombines TRBV15 with TRBJ2-1, with TRBD2 matching over 7 bases. Germline CDR1 and CDR2: LNHNV and YYDKDF (reference sequence). V was pared by 5 bases and J by 0 bases, with 7 bases of the junction left unmatched. The CDR3 totals 16 residues. The CDR3 is CATSGREWASYNEQFF. As DNA, the CDR3 is TGTGCCACCAGCGGGCGGGAGTGGGCCTCCTACAATGAGCAGTTCTTC.

On this clone: A read error likely explains this, since a far larger clone differs by one base. V is TRBV30 and J is TRBJ2-6; D is ambiguous. Deletions cut 3 bases from V and 2 bases from J, with 8 bases between. The CDR3 is 14 residues long. Germline assignment: CDR1 GTSNPN and CDR2 SVGIG (reference sequence). The CDR3 DNA is TGTGCCTGGAGCTGGGGTGCTGGGGCCAACGTCCTGACTTTC. Amino acids: CAWSWGAGANVLTF.

With respect to this clone: A far larger clone differs by one base, so this is likely a read error. The chain links TRBV4-2 to TRBJ2-7; possible D gene TRBD1, 5 bases. The V end lost 0 bases, the J end lost 0 bases, and 9 bases lay between the germline ends. CDR1 is LGHNA, CDR2 YNFKEQ, per germline. This CDR3 is built from 15 residues. The CDR3 coding sequence is TGTGCCAGCAGCCAAGAACAGGCGAGCTCCTACGAGCAGTACTTC. This gives the protein CASSQEQASSYEQYF.

This clone is medium-sized within its sample. The chain is built from TRBV28 and TRBJ1-1; no firm D call. This CDR3 has 13 amino acids. Germline lookup yields CDR1 MDHEN and CDR2 SYDVKM. Trimming took off 3 bases at V and 0 bases at J, with 5 bases between the two ends. The CDR3 coding sequence is TGTGCCAGCAGTTTGGGCTTGAACACTGAAGCTTTCTTT. Translation: CASSLGLNTEAFF.